This T cell receptor beta chain was sequenced during a study of human T cells and chemical hapten exposure. The V end lost 6 bases, the J end lost 0 bases, and 18 bases lay between the germline ends. Germline assignment: CDR1 SGHRS and CDR2 YFSETQ. The length of the CDR3 is 16 residues. Stated time point: patch test 3, about 24 weeks after DPC sensitization. Treatment indicated: therapeutic diphenylcyclopropenone sensitization with weekly scalp DPC. Prior to each patch test being applied, blood was drawn. The donor pool consisted of alopecia patients aged 18 to 70 years, considered suitable for DPC. TCRdb independently ran MiXCR on the RACE reads; one entry per CDR3 protein. The data show 180,000 or so distinct CDR3 sequences, approximately 26% seen once.

This chain links TRBV5-1 with TRBJ1-1, with a weak D call TRBD1 (6 bases). The TCR originated in a woman between 35 and 50 years old with alopecia areata. Some clones in this sample may be carry-over from other donors' samples. This specimen consisted of whole blood, obtained in connection with sensitization to the hapten diphenylcyclopropenone (DPC). CDR3 sequence: CASTRRGPGMNTEAFF. CDR3 DNA sequence: TGCGCCAGCACCCGACGGGGGCCGGGGATGAACACTGAAGCTTTCTTT.